A single sample is the source of the 10 T cell receptor beta chains below, sequenced in a study of control samples from healthy donors and cancer patients. Here immunoSEQ multiplex PCR was the method, and the copy in TCRdb shows in-frame clones only, minus some. The sample yields roughly 150,000 clones, more than 85% seen once. The sample was blood. The receptors shown here come from a man aged 45-60 years in good health.

This chain connects TRBV2 to TRBJ1-1; 8 nucleotides agree with TRBD1. CDR3 length equals 13 residues. The V and J ends lost 8 bases and 1 base, in that order; junction bases with no gene match: 3. CDR1 is SNHLY, CDR2 FYNNEI, per germline. CDR3 amino acids: CASVGQGNTEAFF. The DNA for the CDR3 is TGTGCCAGCGTAGGACAGGGGAACACTGAAGCTTTCTTT.

This chain links TRBV6-5 with TRBJ2-1; D not resolved. Per the germline V gene, CDR1 is MNHEY and CDR2 is SVGAGI. V was cut by 6 bases and J by 4 bases, with 4 bases left in between. The CDR3 is 11 amino acids. CDR3 residues: CASSRYNEQFF. The CDR3 DNA reads TGTGCCAGCAGCCGATACAATGAGCAGTTCTTC.

This chain uses TRBV28 with TRBJ1-2; 8 bases are shared with TRBD1. Germline CDR1 reads MDHEN; CDR2 reads SYDVKM. This CDR3 has 16 amino acids. V trimming: 2 bases; J trimming: 4 bases; junction bases outside the gene matches: 9. The CDR3 DNA reads TGTGCCAGCAGTTTAAGGCCGGGAGGGACAGGCTATGGCTACACCTTC. It codes for CASSLRPGGTGYGYTF.

In this sample, this clone turned up once. This chain joins TRBV5-4 and TRBJ2-5, with D possibly matching TRBD2 (6 bases). Deletions cut 0 bases from V and 0 bases from J, with 9 bases between. There are 15 residues in the CDR3. The V gene's germline CDR1 is SGHNT and CDR2 YYREEE (reference sequence). The CDR3 DNA follows: TGTGCCAGCAGCTTGGATGGCGGGAACCAAGAGACCCAGTACTTC. This codes for CASSLDGGNQETQYF.

The V and J genes are TRBV6-5 and TRBJ2-1; D may be TRBD1 (6 bases). V shed 6 bases and J shed 4 bases, with 10 bases lying between them. Germline V gene sequence: CDR1 MNHEY, CDR2 SVGAGI. CDR3 length: 13 amino acids. The CDR3 sequence is CASRTGTYNEQFF. CDR3 DNA sequence: TGTGCCAGCAGAACCGGGACATACAATGAGCAGTTCTTC.

This chain links TRBV3-1 (or the pseudogene TRBV3-2) with TRBJ2-1; 9 nucleotides line up with TRBD1. From germline, CDR1 is LGHDT and CDR2 YNNKEL (reference sequence). With 7 bases clipped from V and 7 bases from J, the junction kept 8 bases outside the gene matches. The CDR3 contains 14 residues. CDR3 loop: CASTEGQGRNEQFF. DNA of the CDR3: TGTGCCAGCACTGAGGGACAGGGTCGGAATGAGCAGTTCTTC.

The V call is TRBV12-5, the J call TRBJ1-2; D gene unclear. Germline CDR1 reads LGHNT; CDR2 reads FRNRAP. V lost 2 bases and J lost 7, with 8 bases in between. The CDR3 has 12 residues. CDR3 in DNA: TGTGCTAGTGGTTTGTGGCAGATTGGCTACACCTTC. Amino acids: CASGLWQIGYTF.

The rearrangement uses TRBV5-1 and TRBJ1-4; D not certain. V dropped 7 bases and J dropped 3 bases, with 10 bases sitting between them. CDR1 is SGHRS and CDR2 is YFSETQ in the germline V gene. The CDR3 totals 13 residues. In nucleotides, the CDR3 is TGCGCCAGCGGGTCAGCTTCTAATGAAAAACTGTTTTTT. This codes for CASGSASNEKLFF.

This chain joins TRBV5-1 and TRBJ1-1; D not certain. Germline assignment: CDR1 SGHRS and CDR2 YFSETQ. The CDR3 runs 16 residues. Deletions cut 3 bases from V and 0 bases from J, with 15 bases between. This CDR3 reads CASSSRGGPMNTEAFF. The CDR3 DNA reads TGCGCCAGCAGCTCTCGCGGAGGGCCCATGAACACTGAAGCTTTCTTT. The whole variable domain, remainder taken from reference TRBV5-1 and TRBJ1-1, is KAGVTQTPRYLIKTRGQQVTLSCSPISGHRSVSWYQQTPGQGLQFLFEYFSETQRNKGNFPGRFSGRQFSNSRSEMNVSTLELGDSALYLCASSSRGGPMNTEAFFGQGTRLTVV.

The genes are TRBV7-3 and TRBJ1-1; 7 bases agree with TRBD1. The germline gives CDR1 SGHTA, CDR2 FQGTGA. J was trimmed by 5 bases and V by 4 bases; bases with no gene match: 1. This CDR3 is 12 amino acids long. CDR3 protein: CASSSGGTEAFF. The DNA for the CDR3 is TGTGCCAGCAGCTCAGGGGGGACTGAAGCTTTCTTT.